The 11 T cell receptor beta chains given below trace back to one sample, sequenced in a study of cytomegalovirus exposure and HLA in healthy donors. With 60 Vbeta and 13 Jbeta primers, the PCR was carried out. Method: immunoSEQ multiplex PCR; TCRdb's copy keeps in-frame clones and lacks some. The table includes about 140,000 clones, roughly 10% detected once. Sequenced input: PBMCs. These receptors all come from a man aged 50 to 60 in good health and CMV-seronegative.

This clone was counted only a few times. The chain employs TRBV7-9 and TRBJ2-7; D ambiguous. Germline V gene lookup returns CDR1 SEHNR and CDR2 FQNEAQ (reference sequence). The CDR3 sequence is 14 residues long. Deletions cut 4 bases from V and 3 bases from J, with 13 bases between. The CDR3 bases are TGTGCCAGCAGCTACCTCAACTCGGGCTACGAGCAGTACTTC. This sequence encodes CASSYLNSGYEQYF. Filled out from reference TRBV7-9 and TRBJ2-7, the complete variable domain reads DTGVSQNPRHKITKRGQNVTFRCDPISEHNRLYWYRQTLGQGPEFLTYFQNEAQLEKSRLLSDRFSAERPKGSFSTLEIQRTEQGDSAMYLCASSYLNSGYEQYFGPGTRLTVT.

This clone was seen only a few times. The J gene is TRBJ2-5, the V gene TRBV5-4; 7 bases are shared with TRBD1. The V gene's germline CDR1 is SGHNT and CDR2 YYREEE (reference sequence). The CDR3 totals 17 residues. J was trimmed by 1 base and V by 4 bases; bases with no gene match: 13. CDR3 sequence reads: CASSPHTGVLSQETQYF. CDR3 DNA sequence: TGTGCCAGCAGCCCGCATACAGGGGTACTCTCCCAAGAGACCCAGTACTTC.

The chain joins TRBV2 to TRBJ2-2, with D uncertain. Trimming took 5 bases from V and 6 from J, leaving 10 bases between them. Per the germline V gene, CDR1 is SNHLY and CDR2 is FYNNEI. The CDR3 sequence is 13 residues long. The CDR3 nucleotides are TGTGCCAGCAGTACTTCTTGGTCCGGGGAGCTGTTTTTT. Protein: CASSTSWSGELFF.

This clone was seen a few times. The chain is built from TRBV11-2 and TRBJ1-1; no clear D. Trimming took off 1 base at V and 8 bases at J, with 8 bases between the two ends. CDR1 SGHAT and CDR2 FQNNGV come from the germline V gene. There are 12 residues in the CDR3. CDR3: CASSLVVGEAFF. The CDR3 bases are TGTGCCAGCAGCTTAGTGGTCGGGGAAGCTTTCTTT.

Only a few counts were recorded for this clone. The rearrangement links TRBV10-2 to TRBJ2-2, with 8 bases lining up with TRBD1. V dropped 8 bases and J dropped 1; count of bases not matched to a gene: 9. This CDR3 region has 16 residues. Germline V gives CDR1 WSHSY, CDR2 SAAADI. CDR3 bases: TGCGCCAGCGCCTTCGGACAGGGCCGGAACACCGGGGAGCTGTTTTTT. Residues: CASAFGQGRNTGELFF.

The V and J genes are TRBV4-2 and TRBJ1-1; D possibly corresponds to TRBD1 (5 bases). Germline V gene lookup returns CDR1 LGHNA and CDR2 YNFKEQ. The CDR3 length is 17 residues. The V gene lost 4 bases and the J gene lost 6 bases, with 24 bases spanning the gap. The CDR3 DNA is TGTGCCAGCAGCCTTAAACCCTTGGGGCAGGGAAAAGCTGAAGCTTTCTTT. Amino acids: CASSLKPLGQGKAEAFF.

This clone has more than one count but fewer than ten. This sequence joins TRBV2 and TRBJ1-6, with 9 bases identical to TRBD1. This CDR3 region has 17 residues. Per the germline V gene, CDR1 is SNHLY and CDR2 is FYNNEI. V was pared by 5 bases and J by 7 bases, with 12 bases of the junction left unmatched. CDR3 residues: CASSTLHGTGMNSPLHF. CDR3 sequence (DNA): TGTGCCAGCAGTACGTTACACGGGACAGGGATGAATTCACCCCTCCACTTT.

This clone was observed a handful of times. This chain's CDR3 is CASSVSAGVSYEQYF. DNA of the CDR3: TGTGCCAGCAGCGTATCGGCGGGAGTCTCCTACGAGCAGTACTTC. This rearrangement joins TRBV9 to TRBJ2-7; 7 nucleotides match TRBD2. The J segment lost 0 bases and the V segment lost 1 base, leaving 4 bases of the junction unmatched. Germline CDR1 reads SGDLS; CDR2 reads YYNGEE. The CDR3 has 15 residues.

The chain joins TRBV10-3 to TRBJ1-4; TRBD1 matches 7 bases. The germline gives CDR1 ENHRY, CDR2 SYGVKD. The CDR3 is made up of 19 amino acids. Trimming at V came to 2 bases and at J to 0 bases, leaving 12 bases not matched to a gene. In DNA, the CDR3 is TGTGCCATCAGTGAGATTTCCCCCTGGGACAGCCCAACTAATGAAAAACTGTTTTTT. It codes for CAISEISPWDSPTNEKLFF.

This sequence joins TRBV11-2 and TRBJ1-2; D gene ambiguous. V was shortened by 3 bases and J by 1 base, with 12 bases between the two germline ends. Germline V CDR1 and CDR2: SGHAT, FQNNGV. The length of the CDR3 is 15 residues. CDR3 sequence reads: CASSFHSGNNYGYTF. DNA of the CDR3: TGTGCCAGCAGCTTCCACAGTGGCAATAACTATGGCTACACCTTC.

The chain has TRBV30 and TRBJ2-6, with a possible D match to TRBD1 (5 bases). Germline V lookup: CDR1 GTSNPN, CDR2 SVGIG (reference sequence). There are 16 residues in the CDR3. With 0 bases removed from V and 2 bases from J, the gap between germline ends came to 11 bases. CDR3 residues: CAWSVTPGPGANVLTF. The CDR3 nucleotides are TGTGCCTGGAGTGTAACCCCAGGGCCTGGGGCCAACGTCCTGACTTTC.